A selection of T cell receptor beta chains follows, all from one sample in a study of CD8 T cells in ankylosing spondylitis. MiXCR, run by TCRdb on the 5' RACE reads, gives a single entry per CDR3 protein. The sample consists of more than 150,000 distinct CDR3 sequences, 9.5% to 13% of them appearing once. Material: blood, either unsorted or a sorted T cell fraction (not recorded which). Receptors originate from a male donor with ankylosing spondylitis or in good health (not recorded which). Each CDR3 is given with its conserved first and last residue. The D gene is left open where the match is weak. The size of a clone is reported for some rows only, either as once, few or many, or as a class for expanded clones.

j_call d_call clone_size cdr3_length v_call cdr3_nt cdr3_aa
TRBJ2-3 . few 16 TRBV4-2 TGTGCCAGCAGCCAGGGGTTGGACGCTCACACAGATACGCAGTATTTT CASSQGLDAHTDTQYF
TRBJ2-2 . few 16 TRBV28 TGTGCCAGCAGTTTCCTCTCCTGGGGTTTGGCCGGGGAGCTGTTTTTT CASSFLSWGLAGELFF
TRBJ1-1 . many 14 TRBV10-3 TGTGCCATCAGTGAGACAGGGTCGGGCACTGAAGCTTTCTTT CAISETGSGTEAFF
TRBJ2-7 TRBD2 many 14 TRBV12-3/TRBV12-4 TGTGCCAGCCGCCTCACTAGCGGGTCTTACGAGCAGTACTTC CASRLTSGSYEQYF
TRBJ1-1 . few 13 TRBV11-3 TGTGCCAGCAGCTTGACAGCTTACACTGAAGCTTTCTTT CASSLTAYTEAFF
TRBJ2-1 TRBD2 many 14 TRBV20-1 TGCAGTGCTAGAAAACTAGCGGGAGTAAATGAGCAGTTCTTC CSARKLAGVNEQFF
TRBJ2-1 . many 14 TRBV5-1 TGCGCCAGCAGCTTGTGGACTTCCTACAATGAGCAGTTCTTC CASSLWTSYNEQFF
TRBJ2-7 . few 14 TRBV5-1 TGCGCCAGCAGCTTAGAGGTAAAGAGCTACGAGCAGTACTTC CASSLEVKSYEQYF
TRBJ2-2 . . 14 TRBV12-3/TRBV12-4 TGTGCCAGCAGTCAGCAGGGTTACACCGGGGAGCTGTTTTTT CASSQQGYTGELFF
TRBJ1-1 . many 13 TRBV5-1 TGCGCCAGCAGCTTGGTATACGACACTGAAGCTTTCTTT CASSLVYDTEAFF
TRBJ2-2 TRBD2 few 16 TRBV6-1 TGTGCCAGCAGACCCCCTCTAGCGGGTCTAACCGGGGAGCTGTTTTTT CASRPPLAGLTGELFF
TRBJ2-3 . many 14 TRBV6-1 TGTGCCACAACCCCGACTTATAGCACAGATACGCAGTATTTT CATTPTYSTDTQYF
TRBJ2-7 . many 15 TRBV20-1 TGCAGTGCTAGAGATCTGAACGGGAGATTGTACGAGCAGTACTTC CSARDLNGRLYEQYF
TRBJ2-7 . many 15 TRBV5-5 TGTGCCAGCAGCTTGGCGGGTGGGAACTCCTACGAGCAGTACTTC CASSLAGGNSYEQYF
TRBJ2-7 TRBD2 many 14 TRBV10-3 TGTGCCATCAGTGACTGGCGGGAGGGCAACGAGCAGTACTTC CAISDWREGNEQYF
TRBJ2-7 . many 15 TRBV28 TGTGCCAGCAGCCCTTACGCGGGGAGTGGGTACGAGCAGTACTTC CASSPYAGSGYEQYF
TRBJ2-7 TRBD1 many 14 TRBV6-1 TGTGCCAGCAGAAGGGGACAGGCTTCCTACGAGCAGTACTTC CASRRGQASYEQYF
TRBJ1-5 . many 14 TRBV2 TGTGCCAGCGCCGGGATCTCGGGCAATCAGCCCCAGCATTTT CASAGISGNQPQHF
TRBJ1-2 . few 14 TRBV2 TGTGCCAGCTGTCGGACGGTTTCTAACTATGGCTACACCTTC CASCRTVSNYGYTF
TRBJ1-5 . many 13 TRBV20-1 TGCAGTGCTAGAGAGGGGGAGAATCAGCCCCAGCATTTT CSAREGENQPQHF
TRBJ2-2 . many 16 TRBV5-1 TGCGCCAGCAGCTTCTGGGGAGAAGTAGACACCGGGGAGCTGTTTTTT CASSFWGEVDTGELFF
TRBJ2-3 TRBD2 few 17 TRBV7-2 TGTGCCAGCAGCTTATTCACTAGCGGGACCAGCACAGATACGCAGTATTTT CASSLFTSGTSTDTQYF
TRBJ1-1 . . 13 TRBV11-2 TGTGCCAGCAGCGGCACAGGGTCGAGGGAAGCTTTCTTT CASSGTGSREAFF
TRBJ2-4 . . 16 TRBV7-2 TGTGCCAGCAGCTTCACTGTAGGGCGCGTGATGAACATTCAGTACTTC CASSFTVGRVMNIQYF
TRBJ1-4 . few 14 TRBV7-2 TGTGCCAGCGGATCTCGAAAGGGGGATGAAAAACTGTTTTTT CASGSRKGDEKLFF
TRBJ2-2 . many 15 TRBV5-1 TGCGCCAGCAGCTTGGGCCTAGACAACACCGGGGAGCTGTTTTTT CASSLGLDNTGELFF
TRBJ2-7 TRBD1 many 17 TRBV28 TGTGCCAGCAGTTTAAGTTTAAGGGACAGAAATCTTTACGAGCAGTACTTC CASSLSLRDRNLYEQYF
TRBJ1-4 . many 13 TRBV29-1 TGCAGCGGATCGTGGGGGTCCGCTGAAAAACTGTTTTTT CSGSWGSAEKLFF
TRBJ2-7 . many 13 TRBV30 TGTGCCTGGAGTGGGGGGGCGGGTCGAGAGCAGTACTTC CAWSGGAGREQYF
TRBJ2-1 TRBD2 many 16 TRBV5-1 TGCGCCAGCAGCTTGATAGCGGGAGGGCCGGGCGGTGAGCAGTTCTTC CASSLIAGGPGGEQFF
TRBJ2-7 TRBD2 few 16 TRBV5-1 TGCGCCAGCAGCTTGACTAGCGGGAGTTCAATTTACGAGCAGTACTTC CASSLTSGSSIYEQYF
TRBJ2-7 . many 11 TRBV28 TGTGCCAGCAGTGAAATCTACGAGCAGTACTTC CASSEIYEQYF